This T cell receptor (beta chain) was recovered during a study of cytomegalovirus exposure and HLA in healthy donors. Overall study findings and caveats: Through in vitro validation, three CMV-associated chains were shown to be specific for CMV antigens. A later analysis associated 15,000 to 20,000 TCR beta sequences with HLA alleles at a 0.05 false discovery rate. CMV serostatus was the sole immune exposure information available. Most subjects had HLA-A and HLA-B alleles reportedly predicted accurately by TCR beta sequences.

Looked up from germline, CDR1 is LGHNA and CDR2 is YSLEER. The CDR3 runs to 18 residues. The V gene end was trimmed by 2 bases and the J gene end by 1 base; junction bases not matched to a gene: 6. PCR amplification relied on 60 Vbeta primers (plus 13 Jbeta primers). Here immunoSEQ multiplex PCR was the method, and the copy in TCRdb shows in-frame clones only, minus some. The data contain 130,000 or so clones, about 70% of them singletons. As regards this clone: Its antigen remains unidentified.

The genes are TRBV4-3 and TRBJ2-3; 13 bases agree with TRBD2. Sequenced input: PBMCs. This TCR came from a woman aged 40 to 50 in good health and CMV-seropositive. The CDR3 protein is CASSQLTSGGSRTDTQYF. The DNA of the CDR3 is TGCGCCAGCAGCCAACTGACTAGCGGGGGGTCCCGCACAGATACGCAGTATTTT.